The 28 T cell receptor beta chains below were found in one sample sequenced in a study of blood T cell repertoires in COVID-19. Some clones are missing from TCRdb's copy, which holds only in-frame ones; the method was immunoSEQ multiplex PCR. There are 110,000 to 150,000 clones in the sample; roughly 80% occur only once, and 6% lies in the top ten. Material for sequencing was PBMCs or T cells enriched from blood (not recorded which). These TCRs come from a woman aged 45 to 65 who had recovered from COVID-19.

The V call is TRBV11-2, the J call TRBJ1-3; D is perhaps TRBD1 (5 bases). The CDR3 contains 15 residues. V lost 5 bases to trimming and J lost 4 bases, with 15 bases between them. Looked up from germline, CDR1 is SGHAT and CDR2 is FQNNGV. The CDR3 sequence is CASSPQDTGGNTIYF. For the CDR3, the DNA is TGTGCCAGCAGCCCCCAGGACACAGGCGGAAACACCATATATTTT.

The chain recombines TRBV3-1 (or the pseudogene TRBV3-2) with TRBJ2-5, with unresolved D. Germline V gene lookup returns CDR1 LGHDT and CDR2 YNNKEL (reference sequence). The length of the CDR3 is 13 residues. Trimming took 2 bases from V and 3 from J, leaving 7 bases between them. CDR3 region: CASSQRQEETQYF. In nucleotides, the CDR3 is TGTGCCAGCAGCCAACGGCAGGAAGAGACCCAGTACTTC.

The chain is built from TRBV7-8 and TRBJ2-1, with D uncertain. The CDR3 has 12 residues. V was trimmed by 0 bases and J by 12 bases, leaving 9 bases between them. Germline V gene data show CDR1 as SGHVS and CDR2 as FQNEAQ. The CDR3 bases are TGTGCCAGCAGCTTAGCCCGCCCGGGGCAGTTCTTC. Its translation: CASSLARPGQFF.

This clone was seen only once. The chain recombines TRBV28 with TRBJ2-1, with 9 bases matching TRBD2. The J segment lost 10 bases and the V segment lost 2 bases, leaving 12 bases of the junction unmatched. Germline V gene lookup returns CDR1 MDHEN and CDR2 SYDVKM. The CDR3 length is 16 residues. The CDR3 reads CASSLARLAEGGEQFF. The DNA of the CDR3 is TGTGCCAGCAGTTTAGCCCGACTAGCGGAGGGAGGGGAGCAGTTCTTC.

V is TRBV4-2 and J is TRBJ2-6, with 10 bases matching TRBD1. CDR1 and CDR2 from the germline V gene are LGHNA and YNFKEQ. CDR3 size: 17 residues. V lost 0 bases to trimming and J lost 2 bases; unmatched junction nucleotides: 1. The CDR3 reads CASSQDGQGAGANVLTF. CDR3 DNA sequence: TGTGCCAGCAGCCAAGATGGACAGGGGGCTGGGGCCAACGTCCTGACTTTC.

This sequence joins TRBV23-1 and TRBJ1-5, with a tentative D call TRBD1 (5 bases). TRBV23-1 is identified as an open reading frame with a role that is uncertain. This CDR3 spans 18 amino acids. Trimming took 5 bases from V and 0 from J, leaving 20 bases between them. The CDR3 DNA reads TGCGCCAGCAGTACCTGTGGGGGAAGGGAGGATAGCAATCAGCCCCAGCATTTT. Amino acid sequence: CASSTCGGREDSNQPQHF.

The chain is built from TRBV14 and TRBJ2-5, with D possibly matching TRBD1 (6 bases). The length of the CDR3 is 14 residues. From germline, CDR1 is SGHDN and CDR2 FVKESK. Deletions cut 3 bases from V and 5 bases from J, with 13 bases between. The CDR3 loop reads CASSQGHSSETQYF. In nucleotides, the CDR3 is TGTGCCAGCAGCCAGGGACATTCTAGCGAGACCCAGTACTTC. Complete variable domain (other parts from reference TRBV14 and TRBJ2-5): EAGVTQFPSHSVIEKGQTVTLRCDPISGHDNLYWYRRVMGKEIKFLLHFVKESKQDESGMPNNRFLAERTGGTYSTLKVQPAELEDSGVYFCASSQGHSSETQYFGPGTRLLVL.

J is TRBJ2-1 and V is TRBV28, with 11 bases matching TRBD2. The V gene end was trimmed by 3 bases and the J gene end by 6 bases; junction bases not matched to a gene: 1. Germline loops: CDR1 MDHEN, CDR2 SYDVKM. CDR3 size: 14 residues. CDR3 protein: CASSFSGGANEQFF. For the CDR3, the DNA is TGTGCCAGCAGTTTTAGCGGGGGGGCCAATGAGCAGTTCTTC.

The rearrangement joins TRBV4-1 to TRBJ1-5, with 8 bases aligning to TRBD1. The germline V gene encodes CDR1 MGHRA and CDR2 YSYEKL. The CDR3 runs to 16 residues. V shed 4 bases and J 1 base; nucleotides not matched to a gene: 6. CDR3 in amino acids: CASSRGQGGSNQPQHF. CDR3 sequence (DNA): TGCGCCAGCAGCCGCGGACAGGGAGGAAGCAATCAGCCCCAGCATTTT.

The V and J genes are TRBV28 and TRBJ1-4, with 8 positions matching TRBD1. The CDR3 contains 14 residues. Trimming took 6 bases from V and 7 from J; bases not matched to a gene: 7. Looked up from germline, CDR1 is MDHEN and CDR2 is SYDVKM. The CDR3 DNA is TGTGCCAGCAGGACAGGGGTCGACCTTGAAAAACTGTTTTTT. This codes for CASRTGVDLEKLFF.

J is TRBJ2-5 and V is TRBV27; D perhaps matches TRBD1 (5 bases). V gave up 5 bases and J gave up 5 bases, with 18 bases separating them. This CDR3 contains 15 residues. From germline, CDR1 is MNHEY and CDR2 SMNVEV (reference sequence). CDR3 sequence reads: CASSPIDSFSETQYF. Here the CDR3 DNA reads TGTGCCAGCAGTCCAATCGACAGTTTTTCTGAGACCCAGTACTTC.

In its sample, this clone was seen a few times. This sequence joins TRBV19 and TRBJ2-3, with D tentatively TRBD2 (6 bases). V was cut by 9 bases and J by 7 bases, with 17 bases left in between. Germline values: CDR1 LNHDA, CDR2 SQIVND (reference sequence). The CDR3 has 13 residues. The CDR3 coding sequence is TGTGCCAGCAGCCCCCGGGAGAGGAATACGCAGTATTTT. Its protein product is CASSPRERNTQYF.

This clone has just one count. The chain uses TRBV6-6 and TRBJ1-4; TRBD1 matches at 8 bases. CDR1 MNHNY and CDR2 SVGAGI come from the germline V gene (reference sequence). With V trimmed by 5 bases and J by 6 bases, 14 bases remained unmatched. The CDR3 is 17 residues long. For the CDR3, the DNA is TGTGCCAGCAGTCCACCTGGGGGGGGACAGGTGCATGAAAAACTGTTTTTT. Residues: CASSPPGGGQVHEKLFF.

The chain is built from TRBV29-1 and TRBJ2-7; perhaps TRBD1 as D (5 bases). The V gene lost 4 bases and the J gene lost 1 base, with 11 bases spanning the gap. The V gene's germline CDR1 is SQVTM and CDR2 ANQGSEA. The CDR3 consists of 13 residues. The CDR3 DNA reads as TGCAGCGTTGCCGTGGGGCCATCCTACGAGCAGTACGTC. Protein sequence: CSVAVGPSYEQYV.

The chain recombines TRBV6-1 with TRBJ1-2; D gene ambiguous. Trimming took off 4 bases at V and 5 bases at J, with 20 bases between the two ends. The CDR3 extends over 16 amino acids. Germline V gene data show CDR1 as MNHNS and CDR2 as SASEGT. In DNA, the CDR3 is TGTGCCAGCAGTGGTGAGAAGCAGGCTAAGAGTTATGGCTACACCTTC. Translation gives CASSGEKQAKSYGYTF.

This clone was seen a few times. The J gene is TRBJ1-1, the V gene TRBV19, with 7 positions matching TRBD1. The CDR3 is made up of 15 amino acids. CDR1 LNHDA and CDR2 SQIVND come from the germline V gene (reference sequence). J gave up 6 bases and V 5 bases, and 12 bases lay outside the gene matches. The CDR3: CASSLIRGVRPEAFF. The DNA for the CDR3 is TGTGCCAGTAGTCTGATCAGGGGGGTACGCCCTGAAGCTTTCTTT.

The chain couples TRBV18 to TRBJ2-7, with TRBD2 as a possible D gene (5 bases). Germline values: CDR1 KGHSH, CDR2 LQKENI. This CDR3 has 14 residues. Trimming removed 5 bases from V and 3 bases from J, with 14 bases in between. The DNA for the CDR3 is TGTGCCAGCTCAACCTCGGGGAGCTACTACGAGCAGTACTTC. This gives the protein CASSTSGSYYEQYF.

The rearrangement links TRBV3-1 (or the pseudogene TRBV3-2) to TRBJ1-6; no reliable D call. Trimming cost V 3 bases and J 6 bases, with 12 bases left between them. The germline gives CDR1 LGHDT, CDR2 YNNKEL (reference sequence). This CDR3 is 15 amino acids long. CDR3 coding DNA: TGTGCCAGCAGCCACTCGGTACGTGGTAATTCACCCCTCCACTTT. The encoded protein is CASSHSVRGNSPLHF.

V gene TRBV6-5 combines with J gene TRBJ1-3; D is uncertain. The germline V and J ends were trimmed by 0 bases and 0 bases, with 6 bases remaining between them. Germline assignment: CDR1 MNHEY and CDR2 SVGAGI. CDR3 length equals 15 residues. The CDR3 sequence: CASSYSQFSGNTIYF. The CDR3 region has the DNA TGTGCCAGCAGTTACTCCCAGTTCTCTGGAAACACCATATATTTT.

The chain joins TRBV15 to TRBJ2-7, with no clear D. CDR3 size: 13 residues. Trimming cost V 0 bases and J 2 bases, with 5 bases left between them. CDR1 LNHNV and CDR2 YYDKDF come from the germline V gene (reference sequence). CDR3: CATSRDPTYEQYF. The CDR3 DNA sequence: TGTGCCACCAGCAGAGATCCTACCTACGAGCAGTACTTC.

This clone was observed a few times. The V call is TRBV5-5, the J call TRBJ1-1; 7 bases match TRBD1. V gave up 3 bases and J gave up 2 bases; unmatched junction bases: 1. CDR3 length: 13 residues. The V gene's germline CDR1 is SGHKS and CDR2 YYEKEE (reference sequence). The CDR3 region is CASSWDSNTEAFF. As DNA, the CDR3 is TGTGCCAGCAGCTGGGACAGTAACACTGAAGCTTTCTTT.

This clone occurred a few times. This chain links TRBV7-2 with TRBJ1-3; 9 nucleotides line up with TRBD1. This CDR3 is 14 amino acids long. The V and J ends lost 0 bases and 7 bases, in that order; junction bases with no gene match: 1. The germline V gene has CDR1 SGHTA and CDR2 FQGNSA. CDR3 nucleotide sequence: TGTGCCAGCAGCTTAGCGACAGGGGGGAACACCATATATTTT. Translated, it gives CASSLATGGNTIYF.

The CDR3 DNA sequence: TGTGCCAGCAGCCTGGCCCGGGACAGGGGCGGATATGAAAAACTGTTTTTT. Its translation is CASSLARDRGGYEKLFF. The chain combines TRBV16 with TRBJ1-4; 10 bases match TRBD1. The CDR3 runs to 17 residues. V lost 4 bases and J lost 6; bases outside the gene matches: 11. Germline values: CDR1 KGHSY, CDR2 FQNENV.

The V gene is TRBV5-4, the J gene TRBJ2-2; the D gene is possibly TRBD1 (5 bases). The V end was cut by 0 bases, the J end by 2 bases, with 11 bases between. The CDR3 has 16 residues. Germline loops: CDR1 SGHNT, CDR2 YYREEE (reference sequence). Written as DNA, the CDR3 is TGTGCCAGCAGCTTGGCACAGGCCACCAACACCGGGGAGCTGTTTTTT. This sequence encodes CASSLAQATNTGELFF.

In DNA form, the CDR3 reads TGTGCCAGCAGTGAGACAGGGGACACCCTTAGCACAGATACGCAGTATTTT. Its protein product is CASSETGDTLSTDTQYF. The V call is TRBV6-4, the J call TRBJ2-3; TRBD1 matches 8 bases. The CDR3 consists of 17 residues. The J segment lost 0 bases and the V segment lost 3 bases, leaving 8 bases of the junction unmatched. Germline lookup yields CDR1 MRHNA and CDR2 SNTAGT.

The rearrangement joins TRBV7-3 to TRBJ2-1; maybe TRBD1 (5 bases). The CDR3 loop spans 15 amino acids. V was clipped by 6 bases and J by 6 bases, with 18 bases between them. Germline V gives CDR1 SGHTA, CDR2 FQGTGA. Written as DNA, the CDR3 is TGTGCCAGCAGTCCCACCAGGGTTTTCGGCAATGAGCAGTTCTTC. It is translated as CASSPTRVFGNEQFF.

This clone came up a few times. This chain uses TRBV3-1 (or the pseudogene TRBV3-2) with TRBJ1-1, with D possibly being TRBD1 (6 bases). Germline V lookup: CDR1 LGHDT, CDR2 YNNKEL (reference sequence). V shed 6 bases and J shed 4 bases, with 21 bases lying between them. CDR3 size: 16 residues. The DNA for the CDR3 is TGTGCCAGCAGGCCGACCCACCGGGGAGGGGGCACTGAAGCTTTCTTT. As protein: CASRPTHRGGGTEAFF.

This clone was counted at least ten times. The CDR3 DNA sequence: TGTGCCAGCAGCTTTTGCCAGCTAGCGGGGGGATGTCTCCGGTATTTT. Its protein product is CASSFCQLAGGCLRYF. The gene calls are TRBV11-2 and TRBJ2-3; 11 nucleotides align to TRBD2. The V gene end was trimmed by 3 bases and the J gene end by 14 bases; junction bases not matched to a gene: 16. The CDR3 runs 16 residues. The germline V gene has CDR1 SGHAT and CDR2 FQNNGV.